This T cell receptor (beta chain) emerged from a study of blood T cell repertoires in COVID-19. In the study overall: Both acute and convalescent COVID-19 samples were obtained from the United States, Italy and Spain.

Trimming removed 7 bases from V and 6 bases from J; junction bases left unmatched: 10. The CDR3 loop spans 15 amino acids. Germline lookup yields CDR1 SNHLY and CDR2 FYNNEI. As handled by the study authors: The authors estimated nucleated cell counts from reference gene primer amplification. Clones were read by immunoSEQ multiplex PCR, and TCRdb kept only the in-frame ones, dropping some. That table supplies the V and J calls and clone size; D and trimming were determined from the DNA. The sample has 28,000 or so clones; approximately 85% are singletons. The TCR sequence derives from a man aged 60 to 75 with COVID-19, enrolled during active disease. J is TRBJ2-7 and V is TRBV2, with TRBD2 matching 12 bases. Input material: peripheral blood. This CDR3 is CASTMTSGRRGEQYF. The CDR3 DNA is TGTGCCAGCACCATGACTAGCGGGAGACGTGGCGAGCAGTACTTC.